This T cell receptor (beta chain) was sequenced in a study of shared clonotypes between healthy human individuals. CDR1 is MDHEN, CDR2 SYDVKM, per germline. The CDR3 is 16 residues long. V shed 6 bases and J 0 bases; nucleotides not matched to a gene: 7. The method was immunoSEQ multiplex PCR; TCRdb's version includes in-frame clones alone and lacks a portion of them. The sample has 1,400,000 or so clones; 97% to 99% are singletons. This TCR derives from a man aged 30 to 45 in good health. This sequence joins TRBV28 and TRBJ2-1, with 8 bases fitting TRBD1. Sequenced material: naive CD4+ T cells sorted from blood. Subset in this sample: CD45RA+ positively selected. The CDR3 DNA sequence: TGTGCCAGCAGGCGTGACAGGGGCACCTCCTACAATGAGCAGTTCTTC. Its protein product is CASRRDRGTSYNEQFF.